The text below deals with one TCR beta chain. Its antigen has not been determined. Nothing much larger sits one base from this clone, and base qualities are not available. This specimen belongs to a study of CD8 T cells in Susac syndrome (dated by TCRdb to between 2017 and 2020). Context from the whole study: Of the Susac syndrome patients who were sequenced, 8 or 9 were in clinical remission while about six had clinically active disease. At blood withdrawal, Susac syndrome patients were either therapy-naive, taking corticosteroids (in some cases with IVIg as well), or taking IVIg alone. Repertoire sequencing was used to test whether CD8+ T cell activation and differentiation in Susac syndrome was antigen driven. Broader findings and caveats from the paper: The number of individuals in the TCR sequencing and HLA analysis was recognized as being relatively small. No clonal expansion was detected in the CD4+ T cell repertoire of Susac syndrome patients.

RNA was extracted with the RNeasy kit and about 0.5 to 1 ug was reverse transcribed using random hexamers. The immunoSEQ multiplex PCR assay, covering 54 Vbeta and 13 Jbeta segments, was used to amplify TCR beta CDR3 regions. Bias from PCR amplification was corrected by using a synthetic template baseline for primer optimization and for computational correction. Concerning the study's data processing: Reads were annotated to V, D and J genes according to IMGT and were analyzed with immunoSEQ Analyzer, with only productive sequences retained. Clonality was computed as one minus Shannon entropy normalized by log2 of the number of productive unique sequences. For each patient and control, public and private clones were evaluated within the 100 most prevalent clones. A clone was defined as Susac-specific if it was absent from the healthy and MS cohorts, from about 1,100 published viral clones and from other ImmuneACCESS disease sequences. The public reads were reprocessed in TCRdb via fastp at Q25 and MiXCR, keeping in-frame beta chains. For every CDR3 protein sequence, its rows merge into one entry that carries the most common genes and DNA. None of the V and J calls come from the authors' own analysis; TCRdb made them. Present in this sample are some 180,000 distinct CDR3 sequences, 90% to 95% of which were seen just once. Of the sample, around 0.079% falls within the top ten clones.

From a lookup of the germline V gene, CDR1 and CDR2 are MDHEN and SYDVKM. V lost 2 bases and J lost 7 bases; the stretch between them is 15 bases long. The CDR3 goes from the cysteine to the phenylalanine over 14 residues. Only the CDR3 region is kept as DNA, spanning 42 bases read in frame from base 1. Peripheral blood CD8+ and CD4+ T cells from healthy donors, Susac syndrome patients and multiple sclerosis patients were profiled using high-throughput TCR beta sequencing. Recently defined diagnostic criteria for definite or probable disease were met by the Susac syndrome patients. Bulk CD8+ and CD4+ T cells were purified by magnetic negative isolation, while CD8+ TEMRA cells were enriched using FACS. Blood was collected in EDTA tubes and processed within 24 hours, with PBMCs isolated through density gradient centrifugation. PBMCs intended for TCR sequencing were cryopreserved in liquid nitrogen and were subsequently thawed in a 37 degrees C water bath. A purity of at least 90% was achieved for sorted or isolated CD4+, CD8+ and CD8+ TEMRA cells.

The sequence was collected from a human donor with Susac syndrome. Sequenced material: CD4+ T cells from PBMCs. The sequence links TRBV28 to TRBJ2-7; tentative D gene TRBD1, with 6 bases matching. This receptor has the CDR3 CASSLAYRAREQYF. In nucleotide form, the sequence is TGTGCCAGCAGTTTAGCCTACAGGGCTCGGGAGCAGTACTTC. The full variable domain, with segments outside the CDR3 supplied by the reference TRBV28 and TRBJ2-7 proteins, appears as DVKVTQSSRYLVKRTGEKVFLECVQDMDHENMFWYRQDPGLGLRLIYFSYDVKMKEKGDIPEGYSVSREKKERFSLILESASTNQTSMYLCASSLAYRAREQYFGPGTRLTVT.